The 24 T cell receptor beta chains below come from one sample, sequenced in a study of radiotherapy plus CTLA-4 blockade in lung cancer. Profiled with immunoSEQ multiplex PCR; TCRdb holds only in-frame clones, not every one. Among some 2,600 clones listed, around 77% were seen once. The specimen was tumor tissue, collected from a patient treated with radiotherapy plus ipilimumab. Receptors originate from a human donor with non-small cell lung cancer that progressed on radiotherapy plus ipilimumab.

The genes are TRBV5-6 and TRBJ1-1; no reliable D call. This CDR3 contains 12 residues. The germline V gene has CDR1 SGHDT and CDR2 YYEEEE. Between the trimmed V and J ends, which lost 3 bases and 7 bases, there was a span of 10 bases. Written as DNA, the CDR3 is TGTGCCAGCAGCTCACTTTGGGGTGAAGCTTTCTTT. It specifies CASSSLWGEAFF.

This chain uses TRBV11-2 with TRBJ2-3; D is perhaps TRBD2 (6 bases). Looked up from germline, CDR1 is SGHAT and CDR2 is FQNNGV. CDR3 length: 15 amino acids. The ends were cut back, 4 bases at V and 1 base at J, with 12 bases in the middle. The CDR3 region is CASSWRGSGTDTQYF. CDR3 DNA: TGTGCCAGCAGCTGGAGGGGCTCGGGCACAGATACGCAGTATTTT.

This chain joins TRBV28 and TRBJ1-1; D gene unclear. In germline, CDR1 is MDHEN, CDR2 SYDVKM. Trimming cost V 8 bases and J 4 bases, with 14 bases left between them. The CDR3 is 13 residues long. The CDR3 here is CASFGPLGTEAFF. CDR3 sequence (DNA): TGTGCCAGCTTCGGGCCTCTGGGCACTGAAGCTTTCTTT.

About this clone itself: Compared with germline, one end of the junction differs, possibly owing to a read error. The chain has TRBV7-9 and TRBJ2-1; D remains ambiguous. Looked up from germline, CDR1 is SEHNR and CDR2 is FQNEAQ (reference sequence). This CDR3 spans 13 amino acids. Written as DNA, the CDR3 is TGTGCCAACAGCTCAGACGGGTACAATGAGCAGTTCTTC. Translating it yields CANSSDGYNEQFF.

The V and J genes are TRBV10-1 and TRBJ2-1; 9 positions agree with TRBD2. This CDR3 contains 15 residues. Germline V gene sequence: CDR1 WNHNN, CDR2 SYGVQD (reference sequence). The trim removed 0 bases at V and 8 bases at J, leaving 5 bases unmatched. CDR3 amino acids: CASSESAGGNDEQFF. Here the CDR3 DNA reads TGCGCCAGCAGTGAGTCGGCGGGAGGGAACGATGAGCAGTTCTTC.

The V and J genes are TRBV9 and TRBJ2-1, with 10 bases that match TRBD2. The V and J ends lost 0 bases and 4 bases, in that order; junction bases with no gene match: 4. This CDR3 spans 16 amino acids. The germline CDR1 and CDR2 sequences are SGDLS and YYNGEE. The CDR3 coding sequence is TGTGCCAGCAGCGTAGGGGGGACTAGCGTTTACAATGAGCAGTTCTTC. This encodes CASSVGGTSVYNEQFF.

V and J are TRBV6-9 and TRBJ1-2; D unclear. Germline CDR1 and CDR2: MNHGY and SVAAGI. The CDR3 contains 11 residues. V was cut by 5 bases and J by 7 bases, with 8 bases left in between. As DNA, the CDR3 is TGTGCCAGCAGTCCCCTGCGTGGCTACACCTTC. Translation gives CASSPLRGYTF.

The chain combines TRBV28 with TRBJ1-2; D possibly corresponds to TRBD1 (6 bases). This CDR3 has 13 residues. Germline V gene data show CDR1 as MDHEN and CDR2 as SYDVKM. V was clipped by 5 bases and J by 4 bases, with 11 bases between them. The CDR3 nucleotides read TGTGCCAGCAGTATCAACAGGGCCTATGGCTACACCTTC. Translated, it gives CASSINRAYGYTF.

This chain joins TRBV5-8 and TRBJ1-1; possible D gene TRBD1, 5 bases. Germline CDR1 reads SGHTS; CDR2 reads YDEGEE. There are 12 residues in the CDR3. The ends were cut back, 2 bases at V and 6 bases at J, with 8 bases in the middle. The CDR3 reads CASSFPGPEAFF. The DNA of the CDR3 is TGTGCCAGCAGCTTTCCGGGGCCTGAAGCTTTCTTT.

To note about this clone: An end of the junction does not agree with germline; a read error may underlie this. The CDR3 is CASRRNTKAFF. In nucleotides, the CDR3 is TGTGCCAGCAGGCGAAACACTAAAGCTTTCTTT. This rearrangement joins TRBV6-5 to TRBJ1-1, with unresolved D. CDR3 length: 11 residues. CDR1 is MNHEY and CDR2 is SVGAGI in the germline V gene.

The V and J genes are TRBV11-2 and TRBJ1-2; D perhaps matches TRBD1 (5 bases). The germline CDR1 and CDR2 sequences are SGHAT and FQNNGV. V lost 1 base, J lost 2 bases, and 11 bases lay in between. The CDR3 is made up of 15 amino acids. The CDR3 coding sequence is TGTGCCAGCAGCTTAGGGGATGGGGGGAACTATGGCTACACCTTC. Its translation: CASSLGDGGNYGYTF.

This chain connects TRBV7-2 to TRBJ2-7; 9 bases are a match to TRBD1. Germline assignment: CDR1 SGHTA and CDR2 FQGNSA. The CDR3 is 14 residues long. V lost 5 bases to trimming and J lost 3 bases; unmatched junction nucleotides: 5. The CDR3 reads CASSPGTGSYEQYF. CDR3 coding DNA: TGTGCCAGCAGCCCCGGGACAGGGAGCTACGAGCAGTACTTC.

This clone has more than one count but fewer than ten. The chain is built from TRBV9 and TRBJ2-1; 7 bases map to TRBD1. After removal of 0 bases from V and 4 bases from J, the junction contained 13 bases not matched to a gene. CDR1 is SGDLS, CDR2 YYNGEE, per germline. The CDR3 covers 18 residues. The CDR3, as DNA: TGTGCCAGCAGCGTAGCTTTACCCGGGACAGCCCCATACAATGAGCAGTTCTTC. Its protein product is CASSVALPGTAPYNEQFF.

The CDR3 sequence: CASNRTRELRKTYGYTF. The CDR3 region has the DNA TGTGCCAGCAATAGGACGAGAGAGTTACGAAAGACCTATGGCTACACCTTC. V is TRBV5-2 and J is TRBJ1-2. TRBV5-2 has pseudogene status. The CDR3 loop spans 17 amino acids.

The J gene is TRBJ1-1, the V gene TRBV4-1; 8 bases map to TRBD1. Trimming at V came to 5 bases and at J to 4 bases, leaving 15 bases not matched to a gene. The CDR3 sequence is 17 residues long. Germline V gene lookup returns CDR1 MGHRA and CDR2 YSYEKL. The CDR3 DNA is TGCGCCAGCAGCTTCCGACAGGGGCAAACGTCTAGCACTGAAGCTTTCTTT. Its protein product is CASSFRQGQTSSTEAFF.

This clone has more than one count but fewer than ten. V usage is TRBV5-3 and J usage is TRBJ2-7, with 9 bases identical to TRBD1. TRBV5-3 is known as an ORF, though its function is uncertain. Trimming took 0 bases from V and 3 from J; bases not matched to a gene: 10. The CDR3 totals 17 residues. CDR3 nucleotide sequence: TGTGCCAGAAGCTTGGCGATCCGGGACAGGGCATTCTACGAGCAGTACTTC. This translates into CARSLAIRDRAFYEQYF.

The chain couples TRBV7-8 to TRBJ1-5, with D possibly being TRBD1 (6 bases). The CDR3 consists of 15 residues. V was clipped by 1 base and J by 4 bases, with 11 bases between them. CDR1 is SGHVS, CDR2 FQNEAQ, per germline. CDR3 DNA sequence: TGTGCCAGCAGCTTAGGGGGGGGCGAAAATCAGCCCCAGCATTTT. The encoded protein is CASSLGGGENQPQHF. Using reference TRBV7-8 and TRBJ1-5 for the parts outside the CDR3, the full variable domain is GAGVSQSPRYKVAKRGQDVALRCDPISGHVSLFWYQQALGQGPEFLTYFQNEAQLDKSGLPSDRFFAERPEGSVSTLKIQRTQQEDSAVYLCASSLGGGENQPQHFGDGTRLSIL.

V and J are TRBV7-9 and TRBJ1-5; TRBD1 might be the D (5 bases). Trimming pared 2 bases from V and 4 bases from J, leaving 9 bases between. CDR3 length: 14 residues. The V gene's germline CDR1 is SEHNR and CDR2 FQNEAQ (reference sequence). In nucleotides, the CDR3 is TGTGCCAGCAGCTTATCGGGGGAGAATCAGCCCCAGCATTTT. This sequence encodes CASSLSGENQPQHF.

The sample holds one count of this clone. J is TRBJ2-7 and V is TRBV11-2; the D call may be TRBD1 or TRBD2 (6 bases each). The CDR3 is 12 residues long. The V and J ends lost 3 bases and 7 bases respectively, with 10 bases between them. Germline V gives CDR1 SGHAT, CDR2 FQNNGV. CDR3: CASSFGGGEQYF. For the CDR3, the DNA is TGTGCCAGCAGCTTCGGGGGCGGTGAGCAGTACTTC.

The chain has TRBV6-5 and TRBJ2-7, with a possible D match to TRBD2 (5 bases). The CDR3 covers 15 residues. Trimming pared 4 bases from V and 2 bases from J, leaving 15 bases between. The germline gives CDR1 MNHEY, CDR2 SVGAGI. For the CDR3, the DNA is TGTGCCAGCAGTTTTCTAGCTGGCCCAACCTACGAGCAGTACTTC. Amino acid sequence: CASSFLAGPTYEQYF.

The chain joins TRBV6-6 to TRBJ1-1; D may be TRBD1 (5 bases). Germline V CDR1 and CDR2: MNHNY, SVGAGI (reference sequence). The CDR3 covers 12 residues. Trimming left V 5 bases short and J 5 bases short, with 9 bases between. This chain's CDR3 is CASSPGRTEAFF. The CDR3 DNA reads TGTGCCAGCAGTCCAGGGAGGACTGAAGCTTTCTTT.

The chain joins TRBV9 to TRBJ1-2; D remains ambiguous. Between the trimmed V and J ends, which lost 10 bases and 4 bases, there was a span of 20 bases. The V gene's germline CDR1 is SGDLS and CDR2 YYNGEE. This CDR3 region has 14 residues. In DNA form, the CDR3 reads TGTGCCTCGTCCGCGGGAACGGGTATCTATGGCTACACCTTC. Translated, it gives CASSAGTGIYGYTF.

This chain links TRBV29-1 with TRBJ1-4, with a possible D match to TRBD1 (6 bases). Germline values: CDR1 SQVTM, CDR2 ANQGSEA. The CDR3 totals 13 residues. V lost 5 bases, J lost 8 bases, and 15 bases lay in between. CDR3 DNA: TGCAGCGTTCGAATCCAGGGGAGAGAAAAACTGTTTTTT. This sequence encodes CSVRIQGREKLFF.

The rearrangement joins TRBV9 to TRBJ2-6, with TRBD1 identical over 8 bases. This CDR3 spans 17 amino acids. In germline, CDR1 is SGDLS, CDR2 YYNGEE. V gave up 3 bases and J gave up 1 base; unmatched junction bases: 6. CDR3 residues: CASSDSGGASGANVLTF. In nucleotides, the CDR3 is TGTGCCAGCAGCGACTCAGGGGGCGCTTCTGGGGCCAACGTCCTGACTTTC.